Each of the 2 T cell receptor beta chains below was sequenced from the same sample in a study of cytomegalovirus exposure and HLA in healthy donors. Primers: 60 Vbeta forward and 13 Jbeta reverse. The data were produced by immunoSEQ multiplex PCR, yet TCRdb's version contains in-frame clones alone and is incomplete. In the table there are about 190,000 clones, around 73% of which are singletons. The sequencing input was PBMCs. Source of these receptors: a woman in her 30s in good health and CMV-seropositive.

The V and J genes are TRBV30 and TRBJ2-1; TRBD2 might be the D (6 bases). Germline CDR1 and CDR2: GTSNPN and SVGIG (reference sequence). This CDR3 comprises 14 residues. Trimming stripped 6 bases from V and 1 base from J, with 13 bases between. The CDR3 DNA reads as TGTGCCTGCCAACGGCGGGAATCCTACAATGAGCAGTTCTTC. It is translated as CACQRRESYNEQFF.

This chain connects TRBV9 to TRBJ1-2; a possible D gene is TRBD1 (5 bases). The CDR3 loop spans 15 amino acids. The germline V gene has CDR1 SGDLS and CDR2 YYNGEE. V was cut by 4 bases and J by 1 base, with 14 bases left in between. The CDR3 DNA follows: TGTGCCAGCAGCACCGCGGAGGGGCTTAACTATGGCTACACCTTC. Translating it yields CASSTAEGLNYGYTF.